The clone carrying this T cell receptor beta chain came up once. Some clones are missing from TCRdb's copy, which holds only in-frame ones; the method was immunoSEQ multiplex PCR. The repertoire holds about 55,000 clones, with 82% as singletons. This specimen comes from a study of blood T cell repertoires in COVID-19. Study-wide context: The cDNA or gDNA used as material had been derived from T cells, B-cell-depleted T cells, or PBMCs.

In Seattle, patients joined the study during active infection and were tracked longitudinally. Germline V gene data show CDR1 as LGHNA and CDR2 as YNFKEQ. This CDR3 has 15 residues. V lost 4 bases, J lost 2 bases, and 14 bases lay in between. This TCR was recovered from a man older than 75 with COVID-19, enrolled during active disease. This chain uses TRBV4-2 with TRBJ1-1; no reliable D call. The material sequenced was peripheral blood. CDR3 bases: TGTGCCAGCAGCCCCCGGCGCGGCGGAAACACTGAAGCTTTCTTT. This gives the protein CASSPRRGGNTEAFF.